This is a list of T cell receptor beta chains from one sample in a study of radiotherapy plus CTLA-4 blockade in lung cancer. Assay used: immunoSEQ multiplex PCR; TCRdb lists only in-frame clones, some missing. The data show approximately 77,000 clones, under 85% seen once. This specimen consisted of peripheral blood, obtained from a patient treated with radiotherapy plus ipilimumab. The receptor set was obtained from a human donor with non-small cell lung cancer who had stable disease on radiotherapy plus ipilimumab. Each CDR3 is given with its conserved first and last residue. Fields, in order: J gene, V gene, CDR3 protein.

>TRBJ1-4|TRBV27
CASSPRQGRGFAEKLFF
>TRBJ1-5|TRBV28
CASSLLARVSNQPQHF
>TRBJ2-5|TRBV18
CASSPGHGQETQYF
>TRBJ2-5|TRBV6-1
CASSELEGKTQYF
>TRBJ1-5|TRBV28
CASGGQGGQPQHF
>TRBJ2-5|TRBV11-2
CASSLVGYETQYF
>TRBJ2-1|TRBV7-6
CASSRERSSHEQFF
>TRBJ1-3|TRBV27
CASSSIASERTIYF
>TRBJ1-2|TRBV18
CASSRTVGDRGTGGYTF
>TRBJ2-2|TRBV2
CASSVQASNTGELFF
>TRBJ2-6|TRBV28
CASSLDVSSSGANVLTF
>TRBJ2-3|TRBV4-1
CASSQVAGASSTDTQYF